This T cell receptor (beta chain) was identified during a study of blood T cells in healthy people across ages. V was clipped by 4 bases and J by 6 bases, with 19 bases between them. Per germline, CDR1 MNHEY and CDR2 SVGAGI. The CDR3 runs to 16 residues. The authors ran a second PCR of about 7 to 12 cycles using a sample-barcoded 5' primer and a J-beta primer mix. Every molecule of cDNA carried a tag from a template-switch adaptor with 12 random nucleotides. TCRdb itself ran the 5' RACE reads through MiXCR, one entry per CDR3 protein. The sample yields about 1.8 million distinct CDR3 sequences, less than 50% seen once. Study-wide results and caveats: Across the age range, TCR beta diversity per million T cells fell in a roughly linear way.

The sample providers were healthy Caucasian people from Russia, aged roughly 6 to 95. Around 10 milliliters of peripheral blood were drawn from each donor. A word on this clonotype: Its antigen is unidentified.

Sequencing used blood. This sequence joins TRBV6-5 and TRBJ2-1, with TRBD1 as a possible D gene (6 bases). The receptor's source is a woman aged 40 to 49 in good health. CDR3 DNA: TGTGCCAGCAGTTCAAGGACAGACCCTTTGGGCAATGAGCAGTTCTTC. Translation: CASSSRTDPLGNEQFF.